This T cell receptor (beta chain) was observed in a study of CD8 T cells in ankylosing spondylitis. Overall study findings and caveats: Previously reported in reactive arthritis synovial fluid and blood were some of the motif variants. Within matched ankylosing spondylitis synovial fluid, disease-linked clones were reportedly significantly enriched. CD8+ disease-linked clones were present at relatively low frequencies in blood.

TCR beta libraries were made by quantitative 5'-RACE with molecular barcodes. TCRdb called the 5' RACE reads again in MiXCR, with one record for every CDR3 protein. Here the sample spans fewer than 200,000 distinct CDR3 sequences, around 8.9% being singletons. Trimming took off 7 bases at V and 1 base at J, with 11 bases between the two ends. Looked up from germline, CDR1 is MNHNS and CDR2 is SASEGT. The CDR3 runs to 13 residues. Worth noting for this clonotype: Its antigen is still unknown.

This TCR came from a female donor with ankylosing spondylitis or in good health (not recorded which). The sample consisted of blood, either unsorted or a sorted T cell fraction (not recorded which). This chain connects TRBV6-1 to TRBJ2-7; D ambiguous. CDR3 protein: CASMPSLSYEQYF. The CDR3 nucleotides read TGTGCCAGCATGCCAAGCCTATCCTACGAGCAGTACTTC.